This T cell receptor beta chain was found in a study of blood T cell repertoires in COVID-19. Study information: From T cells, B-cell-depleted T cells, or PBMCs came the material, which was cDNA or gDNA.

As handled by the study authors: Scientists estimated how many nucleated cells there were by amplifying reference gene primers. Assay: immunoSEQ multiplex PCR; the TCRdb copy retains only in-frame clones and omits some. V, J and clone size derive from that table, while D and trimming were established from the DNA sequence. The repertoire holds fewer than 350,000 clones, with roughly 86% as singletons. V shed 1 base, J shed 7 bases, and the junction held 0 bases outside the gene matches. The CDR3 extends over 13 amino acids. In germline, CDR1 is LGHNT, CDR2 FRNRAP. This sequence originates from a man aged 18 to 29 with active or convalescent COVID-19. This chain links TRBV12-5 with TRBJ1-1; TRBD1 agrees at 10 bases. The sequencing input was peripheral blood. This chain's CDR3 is CASGLGTGGEAFF. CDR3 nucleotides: TGTGCTAGTGGTTTGGGGACAGGGGGTGAAGCTTTCTTT.